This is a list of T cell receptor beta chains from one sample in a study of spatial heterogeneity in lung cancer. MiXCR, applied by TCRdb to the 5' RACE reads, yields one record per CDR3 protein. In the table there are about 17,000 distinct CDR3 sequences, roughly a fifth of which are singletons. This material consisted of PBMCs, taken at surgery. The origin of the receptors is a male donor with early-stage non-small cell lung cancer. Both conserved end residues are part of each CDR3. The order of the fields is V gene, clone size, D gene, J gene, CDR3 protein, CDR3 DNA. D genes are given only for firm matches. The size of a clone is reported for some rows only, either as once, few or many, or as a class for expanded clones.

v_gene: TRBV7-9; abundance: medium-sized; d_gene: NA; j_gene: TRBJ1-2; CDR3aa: CASSLESHGYTF; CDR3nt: TGTGCCAGCAGCTTAGAATCTCATGGCTACACCTTC
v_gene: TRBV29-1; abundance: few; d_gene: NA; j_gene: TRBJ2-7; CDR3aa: CSVRGDSYEQYF; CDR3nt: TGCAGCGTTCGCGGGGACTCCTACGAGCAGTACTTC
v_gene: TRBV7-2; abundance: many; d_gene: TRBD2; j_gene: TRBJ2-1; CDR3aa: CASSFQPPGSGGPLYNEQFF; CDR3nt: TGTGCCAGCAGCTTCCAGCCCCCGGGTAGCGGGGGCCCTTTATACAATGAGCAGTTCTTC
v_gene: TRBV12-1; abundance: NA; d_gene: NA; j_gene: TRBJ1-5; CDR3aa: CASSFATDLDSNQPQHF; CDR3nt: TGTGCCAGCAGCTTTGCTACGGACCTGGATAGCAATCAGCCCCAGCATTTT
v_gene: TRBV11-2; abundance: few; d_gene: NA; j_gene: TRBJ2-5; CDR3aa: CASSLLGNPGKETQYF; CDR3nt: TGTGCCAGCAGCTTACTAGGGAATCCAGGAAAAGAGACCCAGTACTTC
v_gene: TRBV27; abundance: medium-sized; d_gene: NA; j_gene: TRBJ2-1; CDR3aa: CASSLSQGYGEQFF; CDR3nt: TGTGCCAGCAGTTTATCGCAGGGATACGGAGAGCAGTTCTTC
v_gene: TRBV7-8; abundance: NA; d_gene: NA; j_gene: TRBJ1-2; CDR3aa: CASSLVESDGYTF; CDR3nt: TGTGCCAGCAGCTTAGTCGAGAGTGATGGCTACACCTTC
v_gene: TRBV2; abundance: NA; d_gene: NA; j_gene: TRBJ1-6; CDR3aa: CASTGVADNSPLHF; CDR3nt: TGTGCCAGCACAGGGGTCGCGGATAATTCACCCCTCCACTTT
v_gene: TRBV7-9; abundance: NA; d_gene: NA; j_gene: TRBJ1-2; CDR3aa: CASSSDSYGYTF; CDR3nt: TGTGCCAGCAGCTCGGACAGTTATGGCTACACCTTC
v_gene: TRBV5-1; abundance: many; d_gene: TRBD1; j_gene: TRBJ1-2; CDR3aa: CASSGGRTGGYTF; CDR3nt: TGCGCCAGCAGCGGGGGTCGGACAGGTGGCTACACCTTC
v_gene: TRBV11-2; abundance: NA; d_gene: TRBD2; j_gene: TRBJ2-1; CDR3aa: CASGTLSGGINEQFF; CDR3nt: TGTGCCAGCGGGACCCTTAGCGGGGGGATCAATGAGCAGTTCTTC
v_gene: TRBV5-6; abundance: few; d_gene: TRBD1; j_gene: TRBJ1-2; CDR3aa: CASRLGQVDGYTF; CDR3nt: TGTGCCAGCCGATTGGGACAGGTCGATGGCTACACCTTC
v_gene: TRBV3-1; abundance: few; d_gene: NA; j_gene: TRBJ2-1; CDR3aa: CASSPSFGPQHEQFF; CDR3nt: TGTGCCAGCAGCCCCTCTTTCGGGCCCCAGCATGAGCAGTTCTTC
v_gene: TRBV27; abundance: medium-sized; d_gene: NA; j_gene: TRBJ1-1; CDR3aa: CASSRGGRDTEAFF; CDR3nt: TGTGCCAGCAGCCGCGGGGGGCGGGACACTGAAGCTTTCTTT
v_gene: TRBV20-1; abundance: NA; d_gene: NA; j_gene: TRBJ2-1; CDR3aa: CSARELDLSYNEQFF; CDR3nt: TGCAGTGCTAGAGAACTGGACCTCTCCTACAATGAGCAGTTCTTC
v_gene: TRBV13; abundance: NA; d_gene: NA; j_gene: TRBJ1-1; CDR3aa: CASSTDRNTEAFF; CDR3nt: TGTGCCAGCAGCACAGATAGGAACACTGAAGCTTTCTTT
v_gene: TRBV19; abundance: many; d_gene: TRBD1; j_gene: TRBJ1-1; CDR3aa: CASSIGQGAMNTEAFF; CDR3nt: TGTGCCAGTAGTATCGGGCAGGGGGCCATGAACACTGAAGCTTTCTTT
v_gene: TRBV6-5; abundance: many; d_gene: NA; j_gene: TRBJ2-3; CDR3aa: CASSLAGPDTQYF; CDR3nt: TGTGCCAGCAGCCTCGCTGGCCCCGATACGCAGTATTTT
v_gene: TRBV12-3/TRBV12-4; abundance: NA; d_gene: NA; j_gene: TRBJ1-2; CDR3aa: CASRPASPYDGYTF; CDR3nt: TGTGCCAGCAGACCCGCCAGCCCATATGATGGCTACACCTTC
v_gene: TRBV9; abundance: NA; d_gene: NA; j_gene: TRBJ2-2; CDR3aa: CASSVRGAAGGNTGELFF; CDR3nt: TGTGCCAGCAGCGTCCGTGGGGCCGCCGGAGGGAACACCGGGGAGCTGTTTTTT
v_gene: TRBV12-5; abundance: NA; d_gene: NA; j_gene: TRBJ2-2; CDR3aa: CASGFFVYSNTGELFF; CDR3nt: TGTGCTAGTGGTTTTTTCGTTTACAGTAACACCGGGGAGCTGTTTTTT
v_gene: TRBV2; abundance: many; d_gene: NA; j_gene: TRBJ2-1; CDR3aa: CASNIDREGEQFF; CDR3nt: TGTGCCAGCAATATTGACAGGGAGGGTGAGCAGTTCTTC
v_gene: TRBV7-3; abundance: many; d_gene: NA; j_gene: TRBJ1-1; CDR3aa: CASSLSPTVNTEAFF; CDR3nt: TGTGCCAGCAGCTTAAGTCCGACAGTAAACACTGAAGCTTTCTTT
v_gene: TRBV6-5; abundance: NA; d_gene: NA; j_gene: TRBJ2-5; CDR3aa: CASSPPSQETQYF; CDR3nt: TGTGCCAGCAGCCCCCCCAGTCAAGAGACCCAGTACTTC
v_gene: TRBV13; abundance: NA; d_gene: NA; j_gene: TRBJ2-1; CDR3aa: CASSLVRTEGFGVGNEQFF; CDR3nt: TGTGCCAGCAGCTTAGTGCGGACAGAGGGATTTGGAGTAGGCAATGAGCAGTTCTTC
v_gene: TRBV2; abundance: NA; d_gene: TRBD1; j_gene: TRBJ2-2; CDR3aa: CASSGTGGATGELFF; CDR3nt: TGTGCCAGCAGTGGGACAGGGGGCGCGACCGGGGAGCTGTTTTTT
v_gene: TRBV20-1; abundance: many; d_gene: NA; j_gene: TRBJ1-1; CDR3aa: CSARVRGNHEAFF; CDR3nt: TGCAGTGCTAGAGTACGGGGAAACCACGAAGCTTTCTTT